One sample yielded the 3 T cell receptor beta chains listed below, sequenced in a study of OX40 agonist ivuxolimab in advanced cancers. The method was immunoSEQ multiplex PCR; TCRdb's version includes in-frame clones alone and lacks a portion of them. The table records 95,000 to 100,000 clones, around 80% of them present only once. Specimen: CD4+ or CD8+ T cells sorted from blood, collected in a trial of the OX40 agonist ivuxolimab. The receptors here all came from an adult with an advanced solid tumor such as melanoma, head and neck, liver or kidney cancer.

The V gene is TRBV2, the J gene TRBJ2-1, with 10 bases aligning to TRBD2. V gave up 1 base and J gave up 6 bases; unmatched junction bases: 9. CDR1 and CDR2 from the germline V gene are SNHLY and FYNNEI. The CDR3 spans 17 residues. The CDR3 protein is CASSEGLAGGLVNEQFF. The CDR3 DNA follows: TGTGCCAGCAGTGAAGGGTTAGCGGGAGGTCTTGTCAATGAGCAGTTCTTC.

This chain joins TRBV7-9 and TRBJ2-4, with D uncertain. V was pared by 1 base and J by 0 bases, with 4 bases between. The germline V gene encodes CDR1 SEHNR and CDR2 FQNEAQ (reference sequence). The CDR3 spans 14 residues. The CDR3 coding sequence is TGTGCCAGCAGCTTAGGCCTAGCCAAAAACATTCAGTACTTC. It encodes CASSLGLAKNIQYF. The full variable domain, completed using reference TRBV7-9 and TRBJ2-4, is DTGVSQNPRHKITKRGQNVTFRCDPISEHNRLYWYRQTLGQGPEFLTYFQNEAQLEKSRLLSDRFSAERPKGSFSTLEIQRTEQGDSAMYLCASSLGLAKNIQYFGAGTRLSVL.

The rearrangement uses TRBV6-1 and TRBJ2-1; 8 bases are a match to TRBD2. CDR1 and CDR2 from the germline V gene are MNHNS and SASEGT. The CDR3 totals 14 residues. After removal of 4 bases from V and 7 bases from J, the junction contained 6 bases not matched to a gene. The CDR3 spells CASSVSGKANEQFF. CDR3 DNA sequence: TGTGCCAGCAGTGTTAGCGGGAAGGCAAATGAGCAGTTCTTC.